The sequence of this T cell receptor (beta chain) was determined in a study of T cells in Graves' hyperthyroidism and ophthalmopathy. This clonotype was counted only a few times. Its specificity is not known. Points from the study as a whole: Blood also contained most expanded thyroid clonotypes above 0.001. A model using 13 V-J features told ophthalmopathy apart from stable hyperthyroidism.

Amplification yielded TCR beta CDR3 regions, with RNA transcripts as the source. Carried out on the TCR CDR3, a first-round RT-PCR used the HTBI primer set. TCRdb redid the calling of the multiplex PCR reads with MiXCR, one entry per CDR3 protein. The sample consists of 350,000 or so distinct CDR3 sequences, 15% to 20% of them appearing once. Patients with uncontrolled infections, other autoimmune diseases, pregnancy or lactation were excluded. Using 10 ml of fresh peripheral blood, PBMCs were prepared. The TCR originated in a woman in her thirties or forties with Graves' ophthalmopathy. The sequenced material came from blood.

In DNA form, the CDR3 reads TGTGCCACCAGCAGGTCCATGGGAGGGTCCTACGAGCAGTTCTTC. It yields the protein CATSRSMGGSYEQFF. The chain couples TRBV15 to TRBJ2-7, with 7 bases matching TRBD2. The tail of the sequence fits TRBJ2-1 better, so the J call may be wrong. This CDR3 spans 15 amino acids. Per the germline V gene, CDR1 is LNHNV and CDR2 is YYDKDF (reference sequence).